The present entry profiles one T cell receptor beta chain with its context. A single record per CDR3 protein comes from TCRdb applying MiXCR to the 5' RACE reads. The sample holds tens of thousands of distinct CDR3 sequences, about 10% seen once. Germline V gene data show CDR1 as SGHTA and CDR2 as FQGNSA. The CDR3 spans 15 residues. The V end lost 1 base, the J end lost 3 bases, and 13 bases lay between the germline ends. Time point described: longitudinal time-point 1 (baseline). This sample was taken from a study of neurological immune-mediated disorders. The clonotype comes from a male donor with HTLV-1-associated myelopathy (HAM/TSP). The chain recombines TRBV7-2 with TRBJ2-7, with D maybe TRBD1 (5 bases). The sample consisted of PBMCs. The CDR3 loop is CASSLGGAGIYEQYF. The CDR3 nucleotides are TGTGCCAGCAGCTTAGGAGGCGCAGGGATCTACGAGCAGTACTTC.